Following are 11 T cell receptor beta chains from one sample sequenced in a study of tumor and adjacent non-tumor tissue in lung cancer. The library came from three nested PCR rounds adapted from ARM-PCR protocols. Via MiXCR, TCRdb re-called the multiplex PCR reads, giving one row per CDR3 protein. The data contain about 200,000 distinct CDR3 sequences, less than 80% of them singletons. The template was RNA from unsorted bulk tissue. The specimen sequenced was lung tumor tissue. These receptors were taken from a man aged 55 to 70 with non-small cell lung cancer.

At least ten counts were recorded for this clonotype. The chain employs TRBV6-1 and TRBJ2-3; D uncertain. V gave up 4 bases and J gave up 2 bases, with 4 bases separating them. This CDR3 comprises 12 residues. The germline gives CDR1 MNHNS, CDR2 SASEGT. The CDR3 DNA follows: TGTGCCAGCAGTGTGGCCACAGATACGCAGTATTTT. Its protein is CASSVATDTQYF.

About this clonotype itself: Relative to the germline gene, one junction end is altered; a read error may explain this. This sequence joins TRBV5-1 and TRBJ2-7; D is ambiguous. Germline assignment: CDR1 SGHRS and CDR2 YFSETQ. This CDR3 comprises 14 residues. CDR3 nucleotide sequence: TGCGTCAGCAGCCCAAGTATCAGCCTCAACGAGCAGTACTTC. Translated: CVSSPSISLNEQYF. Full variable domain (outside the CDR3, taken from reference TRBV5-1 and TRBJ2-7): KAGVTQTPRYLIKTRGQQVTLSCSPISGHRSVSWYQQTPGQGLQFLFEYFSETQRNKGNFPGRFSGRQFSNSRSEMNVSTLELGDSALYLCVSSPSISLNEQYFGPGTRLTVT.

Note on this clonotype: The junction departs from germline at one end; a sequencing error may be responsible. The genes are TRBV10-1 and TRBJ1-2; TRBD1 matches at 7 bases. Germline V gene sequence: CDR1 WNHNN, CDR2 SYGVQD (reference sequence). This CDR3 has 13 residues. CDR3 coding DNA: TGCGCCAACAGTGACGGACAGGAGGCTGGCTACACCTTC. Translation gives CANSDGQEAGYTF.

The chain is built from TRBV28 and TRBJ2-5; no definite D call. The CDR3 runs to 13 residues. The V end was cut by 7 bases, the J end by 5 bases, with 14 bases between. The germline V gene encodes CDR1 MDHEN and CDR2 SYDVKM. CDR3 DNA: TGTGCCAGCAAATCGATGGTATGGGAGACCCAGTACTTC. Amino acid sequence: CASKSMVWETQYF.

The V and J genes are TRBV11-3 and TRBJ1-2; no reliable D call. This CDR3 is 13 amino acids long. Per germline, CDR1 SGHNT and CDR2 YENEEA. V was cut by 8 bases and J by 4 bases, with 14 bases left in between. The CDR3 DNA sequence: TGTGCCAGCGGGGTACGGACCCTCTATGGCTACACCTTC. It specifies CASGVRTLYGYTF. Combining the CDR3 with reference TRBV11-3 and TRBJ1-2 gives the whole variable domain EAGVVQSPRYKIIEKKQPVAFWCNPISGHNTLYWYLQNLGQGPELLIRYENEEAVDDSQLPKDRFSAERLKGVDSTLKIQPAELGDSAVYLCASGVRTLYGYTFGSGTRLTVV.

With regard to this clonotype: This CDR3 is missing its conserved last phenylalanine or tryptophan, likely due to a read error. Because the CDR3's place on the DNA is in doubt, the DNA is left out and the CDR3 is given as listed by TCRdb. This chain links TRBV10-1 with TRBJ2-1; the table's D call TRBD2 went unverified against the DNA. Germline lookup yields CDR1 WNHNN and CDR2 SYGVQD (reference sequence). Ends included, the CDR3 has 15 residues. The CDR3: CASSESPDSYNEQII.

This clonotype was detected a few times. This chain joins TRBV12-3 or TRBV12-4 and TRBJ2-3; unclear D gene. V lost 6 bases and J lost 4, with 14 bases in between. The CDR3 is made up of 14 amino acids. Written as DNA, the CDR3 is TGTGCCAGCAGAGTCGCTAGAGGAGCAGATACGCAGTATTTT. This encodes CASRVARGADTQYF.

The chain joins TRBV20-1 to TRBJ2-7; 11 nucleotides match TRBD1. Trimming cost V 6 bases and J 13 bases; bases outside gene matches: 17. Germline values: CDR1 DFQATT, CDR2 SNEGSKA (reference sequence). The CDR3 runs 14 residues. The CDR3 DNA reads TGCAGTGCCTTAGGACAGGGGGCAACCCACGAGTACTACTTC. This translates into CSALGQGATHEYYF.

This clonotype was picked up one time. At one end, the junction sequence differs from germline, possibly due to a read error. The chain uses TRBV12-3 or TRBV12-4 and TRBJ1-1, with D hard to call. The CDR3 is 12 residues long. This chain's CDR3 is CASILMNTETFF. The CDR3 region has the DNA TGTGCCAGCATCCTAATGAACACTGAAACTTTCTTT.

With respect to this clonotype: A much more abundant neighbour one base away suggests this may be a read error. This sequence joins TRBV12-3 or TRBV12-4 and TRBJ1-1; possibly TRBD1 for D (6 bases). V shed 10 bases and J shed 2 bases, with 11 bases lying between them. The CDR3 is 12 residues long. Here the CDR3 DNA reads TGTGCCATCAGGGGCAGTAACACTGAAGCTTTCTTT. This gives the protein CAIRGSNTEAFF.

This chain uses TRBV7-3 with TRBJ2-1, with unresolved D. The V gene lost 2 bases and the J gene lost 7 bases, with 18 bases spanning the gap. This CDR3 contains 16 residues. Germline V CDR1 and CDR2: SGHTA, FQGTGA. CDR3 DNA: TGTGCCAGCAGCTTAGCCACTGACCTTGAAGGGAATGAGCAGTTCTTC. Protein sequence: CASSLATDLEGNEQFF.